The 18 T cell receptor beta chains below all came from one sample that was sequenced in a study of human T cells and chemical hapten exposure. One entry per CDR3 protein results from TCRdb running MiXCR on the RACE reads. The table records more than 95,000 distinct CDR3 sequences, roughly a quarter of them present only once. As to time point: patch test 3, about 24 weeks after DPC sensitization. Treatment reported: therapeutic diphenylcyclopropenone sensitization with weekly scalp DPC. This specimen consisted of whole blood, obtained in connection with sensitization to the hapten diphenylcyclopropenone (DPC). Receptors were obtained from a man aged 40-49 years with alopecia areata. Some clones in this sample may be carry-over from other donors' samples.

CDR3 coding DNA: TGTGCCAGCGCCAGGGGGCCCGTGAAAGAGGAACTGTTTTTT. It is translated as CASARGPVKEELFF. This sequence joins TRBV6-5 and TRBJ1-4, with 8 positions matching TRBD1. The CDR3 contains 14 residues. The ends lost 8 bases at V and 12 bases at J; junction bases unmatched: 14. Per the germline V gene, CDR1 is MNHEY and CDR2 is SVGAGI.

V is TRBV20-1 and J is TRBJ2-3; TRBD2 agrees at 11 bases. This CDR3 region has 15 residues. Germline lookup yields CDR1 DFQATT and CDR2 SNEGSKA (reference sequence). V dropped 2 bases and J dropped 2; count of bases not matched to a gene: 3. The CDR3 protein is CSARTGLAATDTQYF. The CDR3 DNA sequence: TGCAGTGCTAGAACGGGACTAGCGGCCACAGATACGCAGTATTTT.

The chain carries TRBV14 and TRBJ2-5; D is uncertain. The CDR3 loop spans 12 amino acids. Germline V CDR1 and CDR2: SGHDN, FVKESK. V lost 0 bases to trimming and J lost 2 bases, with 1 base between them. The CDR3: CASSQEQETQYF. The CDR3 DNA is TGTGCCAGCAGCCAAGAGCAAGAGACCCAGTACTTC.

This clonotype was found a few times. The junction departs from the called germline gene at one end, perhaps through a read error. The chain employs TRBV5-1 and TRBJ2-3; 7 bases line up with TRBD1. Germline V gives CDR1 SGHRS, CDR2 YFSETQ. CDR3 length equals 15 residues. The CDR3 region has the DNA TGCGCCAGCAGTTTGGACAGGAGTAGCACAGATACGCAGTATTTT. Protein sequence: CASSLDRSSTDTQYF.

J is TRBJ1-1 and V is TRBV4-1; D not certain. The CDR3 is made up of 11 amino acids. Germline CDR1 reads MGHRA; CDR2 reads YSYEKL. V shed 0 bases and J shed 11 bases, with 7 bases lying between them. The CDR3 DNA reads as TGCGCCAGCAGCCAAGATAGTGCTGCTTTCTTT. Translating gives CASSQDSAAFF.

This chain uses TRBV2 with TRBJ1-5; 10 nucleotides match TRBD1. Trimming at V came to 6 bases and at J to 3 bases, leaving 5 bases not matched to a gene. The CDR3 is 15 amino acids. Germline CDR1 and CDR2: SNHLY and FYNNEI. In DNA, the CDR3 is TGTGCCAGCAGGGGGGACAGGGGTTCCAATCAGCCCCAGCATTTT. Its translation: CASRGDRGSNQPQHF.

This chain joins TRBV20-1 and TRBJ2-1; weak D call: TRBD1 (5 bases). V lost 3 bases and J lost 5, with 5 bases in between. This CDR3 is built from 11 residues. CDR1 is DFQATT and CDR2 is SNEGSKA in the germline V gene (reference sequence). The CDR3 nucleotides are TGCAGTGCTAGCAGGGACAATGAGCAGTTCTTC. This translates into CSASRDNEQFF.

This clonotype was detected a few times. V gene TRBV7-2 combines with J gene TRBJ2-5, with D unresolved. The CDR3 extends over 12 amino acids. Per the germline V gene, CDR1 is SGHTA and CDR2 is FQGNSA. V lost 1 base to trimming and J lost 5 bases, with 5 bases between them. In nucleotides, the CDR3 is TGTGCCAGCAGCTTAGTATCGGAGACCCAGTACTTC. It codes for CASSLVSETQYF.

This clonotype came up a few times. The chain carries TRBV7-4 and TRBJ1-5, with no clear D. V lost 1 base and J lost 3, with 10 bases in between. Germline V gene sequence: CDR1 SGHVT, CDR2 SQSDAQ. The CDR3 is 15 amino acids. The DNA of the CDR3 is TGTGCCAGCAGCTTAGAGTGGCAGGTCAATCAGCCCCAGCATTTT. This encodes CASSLEWQVNQPQHF.

The genes are TRBV5-5 and TRBJ2-1; TRBD2 matches 10 bases. Trimming cost V 4 bases and J 8 bases; bases outside gene matches: 15. CDR3 size: 17 residues. Germline V gene lookup returns CDR1 SGHKS and CDR2 YYEKEE (reference sequence). This chain's CDR3 is CASSRDPAGGPGYEQFF. The CDR3 DNA reads as TGTGCCAGCAGCCGGGATCCAGCGGGAGGGCCAGGATATGAGCAGTTCTTC. Complete variable domain (other parts from reference TRBV5-5 and TRBJ2-1): DAGVTQSPTHLIKTRGQQVTLRCSPISGHKSVSWYQQVLGQGPQFIFQYYEKEERGRGNFPDRFSARQFPNYSSELNVNALLLGDSALYLCASSRDPAGGPGYEQFFGPGTRLTVL.

In DNA, the CDR3 is TGTGCCAGCAGTTACTCGATATGGGACCATCAACGTAATTCACCCCTCCACTTT. Its translation: CASSYSIWDHQRNSPLHF. This chain connects TRBV6-2 or TRBV6-3 to TRBJ1-6, with D maybe TRBD1 (5 bases). The CDR3 consists of 18 residues. Germline V gives CDR1 MNHEY, CDR2 SVGEGT. V lost 0 bases, J lost 6 bases, and 18 bases lay in between.

Comment on this clonotype: At one end, the junction sequence differs from germline, possibly due to a read error. V is TRBV6-2 or TRBV6-3 and J is TRBJ1-3, with D hard to call. The CDR3 length is 12 residues. Germline V gene data show CDR1 as MNHEY and CDR2 as SVGEGT. CDR3 DNA sequence: TGTGCCAGGATACCGACTGGAAACACCAGATATTTT. This encodes CARIPTGNTRYF.

This chain joins TRBV12-3 or TRBV12-4 and TRBJ2-3; 10 bases fit TRBD1. There are 17 residues in the CDR3. Trimming cost V 6 bases and J 3 bases; bases outside gene matches: 12. In nucleotides, the CDR3 is TGTGCCAGCAGCCGCTCCTTCCCGGGACAGGGGACAGATACGCAGTATTTT. It translates to CASSRSFPGQGTDTQYF.

This clonotype was counted a single time. The rearrangement joins TRBV5-5 to TRBJ2-7, with 7 bases lining up with TRBD2. The V segment lost 2 bases and the J segment 7 bases; nucleotides outside the gene matches: 21. The germline CDR1 and CDR2 sequences are SGHKS and YYEKEE (reference sequence). The CDR3 has 18 amino acids. The CDR3 loop is CASSFQGQASSGQREQYF. In DNA, the CDR3 is TGTGCCAGCAGCTTCCAGGGCCAGGCGTCTAGCGGTCAAAGGGAGCAGTACTTC.

V is TRBV30 and J is TRBJ1-3, with a weak D call TRBD1 (5 bases). The germline CDR1 and CDR2 sequences are GTSNPN and SVGIG (reference sequence). The CDR3 totals 14 residues. Trimming removed 1 base from V and 4 bases from J, with 11 bases in between. In DNA form, the CDR3 reads TGTGCCTGGAGTGGGGGACCTCTGGGAAACACCATATATTTT. Amino acid sequence: CAWSGGPLGNTIYF.

This clonotype was detected only a few times. The chain carries TRBV12-3 or TRBV12-4 and TRBJ2-7; D unresolved. This CDR3 comprises 12 residues. The V gene lost 6 bases and the J gene lost 5 bases, with 11 bases spanning the gap. The CDR3 bases are TGTGCCAGCAGCCCCCGAGCGCACGAGCAGTACTTC. Residues: CASSPRAHEQYF.

This clonotype was found once. J is TRBJ2-3 and V is TRBV12-3 or TRBV12-4; 11 bases align to TRBD2. V lost 4 bases to trimming and J lost 2 bases; unmatched junction nucleotides: 8. The CDR3 length is 17 residues. The CDR3 region is CASSYTGTSGSTDTQYF. The CDR3 nucleotides are TGTGCCAGCAGTTACACCGGGACTAGCGGATCCACAGATACGCAGTATTTT.

This clonotype has more than one count but fewer than ten. The CDR3 spells CASRGQVLSGNTIYF. CDR3 nucleotides: TGTGCCAGCAGGGGACAGGTACTCTCTGGAAACACCATATATTTT. V and J are TRBV2 and TRBJ1-3; 8 bases are a match to TRBD1. V dropped 6 bases and J dropped 0; count of bases not matched to a gene: 4. This CDR3 spans 15 amino acids. CDR1 is SNHLY, CDR2 FYNNEI, per germline.